The following is a T cell receptor (beta chain) sequence with its context. Its antigen is as yet unknown. These data are taken from a study of CD8 T cells in ankylosing spondylitis. Findings and caveats of the study: Reactive arthritis synovial fluid and blood previously showed some of these motif variants. In peripheral blood, disease-linked CD8+ clones occurred at relatively low frequencies. There was a TCR beta motif, made of 7 to 9 highly homologous variants, that appeared characteristic of ankylosing spondylitis blood.

A quantitative 5'-RACE method, one with molecular barcodes, was used to make TCR beta libraries. TCRdb re-called the 5' RACE reads with MiXCR, one entry per CDR3 protein. Among around 220,000 distinct CDR3 sequences listed, about a sixth were seen once. This sequence was found in a male donor with ankylosing spondylitis. Material for sequencing was blood, either unsorted or a sorted T cell fraction (not recorded which).

The CDR3 protein is CASSYPAIKMTDTQYF. The CDR3 DNA sequence: TGTGCCAGCAGTTACCCAGCGATAAAGATGACAGATACGCAGTATTTT. This chain joins TRBV6-2 or TRBV6-3 and TRBJ2-3; the D is unclear. CDR3 size: 16 residues. V was clipped by 2 bases and J by 3 bases, with 15 bases between them. Germline assignment: CDR1 MNHEY and CDR2 SVGEGT.